The 21 T cell receptor beta chains presented below share a single source sample, sequenced in a study of blood T cell repertoires in COVID-19. The protocol was immunoSEQ multiplex PCR, while the TCRdb copy is restricted to in-frame clones and leaves out a portion. The table has 250,000 to 300,000 clones, 70% to 90% seen once. The material sequenced was peripheral blood. These receptors were taken from a woman aged 25 to 39 with COVID-19, enrolled during active disease.

The V and J genes are TRBV4-1 and TRBJ1-1, with 9 bases identical to TRBD1. This CDR3 contains 19 residues. The V gene end was trimmed by 2 bases and the J gene end by 0 bases; junction bases not matched to a gene: 13. Germline V gene lookup returns CDR1 MGHRA and CDR2 YSYEKL. CDR3 loop: CASSQYTSGTGYMNTEAFF. The CDR3 DNA is TGCGCCAGCAGCCAATACACGTCCGGGACAGGGTACATGAACACTGAAGCTTTCTTT.

The chain carries TRBV10-1 and TRBJ1-1; a weak D match, TRBD1 (6 bases). The CDR3 loop spans 14 amino acids. The germline gives CDR1 WNHNN, CDR2 SYGVQD (reference sequence). The germline V and J ends were trimmed by 3 bases and 5 bases, with 13 bases remaining between them. This chain's CDR3 is CASSESGVGTEAFF. The CDR3 nucleotides are TGCGCCAGCAGTGAATCAGGGGTTGGAACTGAAGCTTTCTTT.

The chain recombines TRBV7-6 with TRBJ2-7, with D perhaps matching TRBD1 (7 bases). Germline assignment: CDR1 SGHVS and CDR2 FNYEAQ. The CDR3 has 15 residues. The V end lost 1 base, the J end lost 2 bases, and 12 bases lay between the germline ends. The CDR3 loop reads CASSLGQGGAYEQYF. CDR3 DNA: TGTGCCAGCAGCTTAGGTCAGGGGGGAGCCTACGAGCAGTACTTC.

The chain employs TRBV6-5 and TRBJ2-7; D perhaps matches TRBD2 (6 bases). This CDR3 comprises 12 residues. CDR1 MNHEY and CDR2 SVGAGI come from the germline V gene. The V end was cut by 8 bases, the J end by 5 bases, with 13 bases between. The CDR3 DNA reads TGTGCCAGCGCGGGACCGACTGACGAGCAGTACTTC. Translation: CASAGPTDEQYF.

The V call is TRBV5-1, the J call TRBJ1-6; TRBD1 aligns across 10 bases. CDR1 and CDR2 (germline): SGHRS, YFSETQ. The ends lost 2 bases at V and 4 bases at J; junction bases unmatched: 6. The CDR3 has 17 amino acids. The CDR3: CASSFGDRGRYNSPLHF. The CDR3 nucleotides read TGCGCCAGCAGCTTCGGGGACAGGGGCCGGTATAATTCACCCCTCCACTTT.

In DNA form, the CDR3 reads TGCGCCAGCAGCCAAACCCCCCCGGACAGGGGTTCTGGAAACACCATATATTTT. It translates to CASSQTPPDRGSGNTIYF. This chain connects TRBV5-1 to TRBJ1-3; 9 bases are shared with TRBD1. This CDR3 spans 18 amino acids. Germline assignment: CDR1 SGHRS and CDR2 YFSETQ. V lost 4 bases and J lost 1; bases outside the gene matches: 12.

This CDR3 reads CASSRPLGLAGGLLGADTQYF. CDR3 sequence (DNA): TGTGCCAGCAGCCGCCCTTTGGGACTAGCGGGGGGCCTTCTCGGGGCAGATACGCAGTATTTT. The chain recombines TRBV7-4 with TRBJ2-3; 15 nucleotides agree with TRBD2. V shed 5 bases, J shed 4 bases, and the junction held 19 bases outside the gene matches. The CDR3 is 21 amino acids. Germline CDR1 is SGHVT and CDR2 is SQSDAQ.

The chain couples TRBV7-9 to TRBJ1-2; D remains ambiguous. CDR3 length equals 13 residues. V lost 5 bases and J lost 6, with 13 bases in between. Germline V gene sequence: CDR1 SEHNR, CDR2 FQNEAQ (reference sequence). CDR3: CASSPHQRHGYTF. The CDR3 DNA follows: TGTGCCAGCAGCCCCCATCAGAGGCATGGCTACACCTTC.

This clone was seen only a few times. The chain carries TRBV7-8 and TRBJ2-7, with 7 bases that match TRBD1. The CDR3 runs to 16 residues. V shed 5 bases and J 0 bases; nucleotides not matched to a gene: 10. Per germline, CDR1 SGHVS and CDR2 FQNEAQ. CDR3 in amino acids: CASSILTTGLSYEQYF. CDR3 coding DNA: TGTGCCAGCAGCATCCTGACGACAGGGCTCTCCTACGAGCAGTACTTC.

The J gene is TRBJ2-2, the V gene TRBV5-1; 10 bases map to TRBD2. Germline assignment: CDR1 SGHRS and CDR2 YFSETQ. The CDR3 length is 16 residues. V lost 3 bases, J lost 5 bases, and 7 bases stayed unmatched. CDR3 amino acids: CASSSSSGGRTGELFF. The CDR3 nucleotides are TGCGCCAGCAGCTCATCTAGCGGGGGACGTACCGGGGAGCTGTTTTTT.

V is TRBV5-1 and J is TRBJ2-1; D remains ambiguous. The CDR3 covers 16 residues. Germline values: CDR1 SGHRS, CDR2 YFSETQ. The germline V and J ends were trimmed by 0 bases and 0 bases, with 10 bases remaining between them. The CDR3 bases are TGCGCCAGCAGCTTGGTAGCTCAGCTCTCCTACAATGAGCAGTTCTTC. It translates to CASSLVAQLSYNEQFF.

This clone showed up just a few times. The rearrangement joins TRBV4-1 to TRBJ2-5, with 9 positions matching TRBD2. CDR1 and CDR2 from the germline V gene are MGHRA and YSYEKL. The V gene end was trimmed by 0 bases and the J gene end by 10 bases; junction bases not matched to a gene: 15. This CDR3 is built from 17 residues. CDR3: CASSQERVAGALSVQYF. The CDR3 DNA sequence: TGCGCCAGCAGCCAAGAGAGAGTAGCGGGGGCCCTCTCGGTCCAGTACTTC.

This chain uses TRBV3-1 (or the pseudogene TRBV3-2) with TRBJ1-2; D not resolved. The germline V gene encodes CDR1 LGHDT and CDR2 YNNKEL (reference sequence). Trimming removed 1 base at V and 10 bases at J, with 10 bases between. CDR3 length: 12 amino acids. CDR3 DNA sequence: TGTGCCAGCAGCCAAGGGCCTCCTTACTACACCTTC. It yields the protein CASSQGPPYYTF.

CDR3 sequence reads: CASSLLQGYTEAFF. The DNA of the CDR3 is TGTGCCAGCAGCTTATTACAGGGGTACACTGAAGCTTTCTTT. This rearrangement joins TRBV11-2 to TRBJ1-1, with 7 bases that match TRBD1. CDR1 SGHAT and CDR2 FQNNGV come from the germline V gene. The CDR3 totals 14 residues. V was pared by 2 bases and J by 3 bases, with 3 bases of the junction left unmatched.

CDR3 DNA sequence: TGTGCCAGTAGACCGACAGGAACAAACAACCAAGAGACCCAGTACTTC. It translates to CASRPTGTNNQETQYF. The chain has TRBV19 and TRBJ2-5, with D possibly being TRBD1 (6 bases). CDR1 is LNHDA, CDR2 SQIVND, per germline (reference sequence). The CDR3 has 16 residues. Trimming removed 6 bases at V and 0 bases at J, with 17 bases between. Full variable domain (rest looked up from reference TRBV19 and TRBJ2-5): DGGITQSPKYLFRKEGQNVTLSCEQNLNHDAMYWYRQDPGQGLRLIYYSQIVNDFQKGDIAEGYSVSREKKESFPLTVTSAQKNPTAFYLCASRPTGTNNQETQYFGPGTRLLVL.

The rearrangement uses TRBV12-3 or TRBV12-4 and TRBJ2-7; D is uncertain. V gave up 3 bases and J gave up 5 bases, with 8 bases separating them. The CDR3 sequence is 12 residues long. As DNA, the CDR3 is TGTGCCAGCAGTTTCCAGGTCGACGAGCAGTACTTC. Amino acids: CASSFQVDEQYF.

This chain joins TRBV11-2 and TRBJ2-2; 10 bases map to TRBD2. Trimming at V came to 5 bases and at J to 0 bases, leaving 3 bases not matched to a gene. The germline gives CDR1 SGHAT, CDR2 FQNNGV. This CDR3 contains 16 residues. The CDR3 DNA reads TGTGCCAGCAGCCAAACTAGCGGGGCGAACACCGGGGAGCTGTTTTTT. Protein: CASSQTSGANTGELFF.

Only one count was recorded for this clone. One end of the junction fails to match germline, which may point to a read error. V usage is TRBV3-1 (or the pseudogene TRBV3-2) and J usage is TRBJ2-7; possible D gene TRBD2, 5 bases. The CDR3 consists of 15 residues. From germline, CDR1 is LGHDT and CDR2 YNNKEL (reference sequence). Here the CDR3 DNA reads TGTGCCAGCAGCCAAGGGTTAGTGTCGGTCGGGAAGACCCACTTC. Translation gives CASSQGLVSVGKTHF.

This chain connects TRBV11-2 to TRBJ2-7, with TRBD2 matching over 7 bases. Trimming cost V 5 bases and J 2 bases; bases outside gene matches: 6. This CDR3 is built from 14 residues. Germline CDR1 reads SGHAT; CDR2 reads FQNNGV. The CDR3, as DNA: TGTGCCAGCAGCCCCGGGAGGAACCCCTACGAGCAGTACTTC. The encoded protein is CASSPGRNPYEQYF.

The chain joins TRBV21-1 to TRBJ1-1; the D segment call TRBD1 is taken from the table without a DNA check. TRBV21-1 is labeled a pseudogene. The CDR3 consists of 14 residues. CDR3 amino acids: CASSSNQGETEAFF. The CDR3 coding sequence is TGTGCCAGCAGCAGCAACCAGGGGGAGACTGAAGCTTTCTTT.

The V and J genes are TRBV25-1 and TRBJ2-7, with unresolved D. In germline, CDR1 is MGHDK, CDR2 SYGVNS. The CDR3 is 11 amino acids. The V and J ends lost 4 bases and 3 bases respectively, with 4 bases between them. The CDR3 DNA reads TGTGCCAGCAGTGGTCTCTACGAGCAGTACTTC. This translates into CASSGLYEQYF.